This TCR beta chain was captured by sequencing in a study of blood T cell repertoires in COVID-19. Whole-study context: The analysed material was cDNA or gDNA that came from T cells, B-cell-depleted T cells, or PBMCs.

Sequenced by immunoSEQ multiplex PCR; TCRdb stores in-frame clones only, minus some. The data hold around 390,000 clones, with around 87% observed a single time. Adults between about 18 and 89 years of age took part from about 24 US areas. Participants had their cohort set by participant-reported clinical history. The sample was PBMCs or T cells enriched from blood (not recorded which). This clonotype was sampled from a woman in her 50s who had recovered from COVID-19.

CDR3 protein: CASSHRKTGLNYGYTF. CDR3 nucleotides: TGTGCCAGCAGCCATCGGAAGACAGGGCTTAACTATGGCTACACCTTC. The chain recombines TRBV7-2 with TRBJ1-2, with 7 bases fitting TRBD1. The CDR3 has 16 residues. Germline values: CDR1 SGHTA, CDR2 FQGNSA. The J segment lost 1 base and the V segment lost 5 bases, leaving 10 bases of the junction unmatched.